These 26 T cell receptor beta chains share one sample of origin, sequenced in a study of shared clonotypes between healthy human individuals. The protocol was immunoSEQ multiplex PCR, while the TCRdb copy is restricted to in-frame clones and leaves out a portion. The table lists about 480,000 clones, approximately 79% of them singletons, with around 13% in the top ten. The material sequenced was PBMCs. These receptors were taken from a woman aged 40 to 49 in good health. Some clones in this sample may be carry-over from other donors' samples.

J is TRBJ2-3 and V is TRBV28; 10 bases agree with TRBD2. Germline-derived CDR1 and CDR2 are MDHEN and SYDVKM. The CDR3 extends over 16 amino acids. J gave up 8 bases and V 6 bases, and 14 bases lay outside the gene matches. The CDR3 DNA reads as TGTGCCAGCAGCCATCGTGCTAGCGGGAGTTGGGTTACGCAGTATTTT. Its protein product is CASSHRASGSWVTQYF.

Concerning this clone: This sample includes further DNA sequences coding for the same CDR3. The V call is TRBV9, the J call TRBJ2-5; the D call may be TRBD1 or TRBD2 (5 bases each). CDR3 size: 13 residues. The germline V gene has CDR1 SGDLS and CDR2 YYNGEE. Trimming stripped 2 bases from V and 2 bases from J, with 7 bases between. The CDR3, as DNA: TGTGCCAGCAGCGTGGGACCTCAAGAGACCCAGTACTTC. Amino acids: CASSVGPQETQYF.

On this clone: Distinct nucleotide sequences in the sample also encode this CDR3. The genes are TRBV5-5 and TRBJ2-5; the D call may be TRBD1 or TRBD2 (5 bases each). CDR1 SGHKS and CDR2 YYEKEE come from the germline V gene (reference sequence). This CDR3 has 16 residues. V lost 2 bases and J 2 bases, leaving 16 bases between the germline ends. CDR3 protein: CASSFSPGRRQETQYF. The CDR3 DNA is TGTGCCAGCAGCTTTTCACCGGGGCGGCGGCAAGAGACCCAGTACTTC.

The chain combines TRBV29-1 with TRBJ2-1; possibly TRBD1 for D (6 bases). CDR1 and CDR2 (germline): SQVTM, ANQGSEA. The CDR3 has 14 residues. V was trimmed by 7 bases and J by 5 bases, leaving 18 bases between them. In DNA form, the CDR3 reads TGCAGCGCCCCCCAACAGGGTGACAACAATGAGCAGTTCTTC. Translation gives CSAPQQGDNNEQFF.

This clone was counted between two and nine times. The chain carries TRBV7-2 and TRBJ2-6; the D is unclear. Germline lookup yields CDR1 SGHTA and CDR2 FQGNSA. CDR3 length: 15 amino acids. Trimming shortened V by 2 bases and J by 1 base, and 6 bases separated the two germline ends. CDR3 sequence reads: CASSLLPSGANVLTF. The DNA of the CDR3 is TGTGCCAGCAGCTTACTCCCATCTGGGGCCAACGTCCTGACTTTC.

The gene calls are TRBV5-1 and TRBJ1-4; D gene uncertain. V was pared by 0 bases and J by 2 bases, with 8 bases between. This CDR3 is built from 15 residues. CDR1 and CDR2 from the germline V gene are SGHRS and YFSETQ. The CDR3 reads CASSLARQTNEKLFF. CDR3 DNA sequence: TGCGCCAGCAGCTTGGCTCGGCAGACTAATGAAAAACTGTTTTTT.

This rearrangement joins TRBV27 to TRBJ2-7; 9 bases match TRBD1. This CDR3 contains 15 residues. Germline V gene lookup returns CDR1 MNHEY and CDR2 SMNVEV (reference sequence). J was trimmed by 6 bases and V by 0 bases; bases with no gene match: 6. This CDR3 is CASSLSNRGLSEQYF. The CDR3 DNA reads as TGTGCCAGCAGTTTATCGAACAGGGGGCTCTCCGAGCAGTACTTC.

The chain has TRBV18 and TRBJ2-6; tentative D call: TRBD1 (6 bases). The CDR3 runs 16 residues. CDR1 and CDR2 from the germline V gene are KGHSH and LQKENI. Trimming stripped 3 bases from V and 0 bases from J, with 9 bases between. In DNA, the CDR3 is TGTGCCAGCTCACCCCAGGGGTTCTCTGGGGCCAACGTCCTGACTTTC. Its protein product is CASSPQGFSGANVLTF.

The chain has TRBV30 and TRBJ2-3, with D tentatively TRBD1 (6 bases). This CDR3 has 16 amino acids. Germline-derived CDR1 and CDR2 are GTSNPN and SVGIG (reference sequence). V lost 2 bases and J 1 base, leaving 16 bases between the germline ends. The CDR3 spells CAWSPGHQLGTDTQYF. CDR3 bases: TGTGCCTGGAGTCCGGGACACCAGCTCGGCACAGATACGCAGTATTTT.

J is TRBJ1-6 and V is TRBV28, with 11 positions matching TRBD1. The CDR3 is 15 amino acids. V dropped 6 bases and J dropped 9; count of bases not matched to a gene: 7. Per germline, CDR1 MDHEN and CDR2 SYDVKM. The CDR3 sequence is CASRSAGQGVSPLHF. The CDR3 DNA follows: TGTGCCAGCAGGTCCGCGGGACAGGGGGTTTCACCCCTCCACTTT. The full variable domain, completed using reference TRBV28 and TRBJ1-6, is DVKVTQSSRYLVKRTGEKVFLECVQDMDHENMFWYRQDPGLGLRLIYFSYDVKMKEKGDIPEGYSVSREKKERFSLILESASTNQTSMYLCASRSAGQGVSPLHFGNGTRLTVT.

J is TRBJ2-6 and V is TRBV12-5; D is possibly TRBD2 (6 bases). V shed 4 bases and J shed 5 bases, with 21 bases lying between them. The CDR3 loop spans 18 amino acids. Germline V gene data show CDR1 as LGHNT and CDR2 as FRNRAP. CDR3 coding DNA: TGTGCTAGTGGTTCCTCGGCAGGGAGGTCTCTCTGGGCCAACGTCCTGACTTTC. Translation gives CASGSSAGRSLWANVLTF.

This chain joins TRBV19 and TRBJ1-4; D remains unclear. Germline CDR1 and CDR2: LNHDA and SQIVND (reference sequence). The CDR3 has 12 amino acids. Trimming took off 6 bases at V and 7 bases at J, with 9 bases between the two ends. As DNA, the CDR3 is TGTGCCAGTAGGTTTGCAGCTGAAAAACTGTTTTTT. Translating gives CASRFAAEKLFF. Complete variable domain (other parts from reference TRBV19 and TRBJ1-4): DGGITQSPKYLFRKEGQNVTLSCEQNLNHDAMYWYRQDPGQGLRLIYYSQIVNDFQKGDIAEGYSVSREKKESFPLTVTSAQKNPTAFYLCASRFAAEKLFFGSGTQLSVL.

This chain links TRBV29-1 with TRBJ1-2; 8 bases align to TRBD1. Losses at the gene ends were 7 bases for V and 6 bases for J; bases not matched to a gene: 13. CDR1 and CDR2 from the germline V gene are SQVTM and ANQGSEA. The CDR3 contains 14 residues. CDR3 amino acids: CSAKTGERPDGYTF. For the CDR3, the DNA is TGCAGCGCCAAGACAGGGGAACGACCCGATGGCTACACCTTC.

The gene calls are TRBV30 and TRBJ2-7; 11 bases line up with TRBD2. The germline V gene encodes CDR1 GTSNPN and CDR2 SVGIG (reference sequence). Trimming at V came to 2 bases and at J to 6 bases, leaving 24 bases not matched to a gene. CDR3 size: 20 residues. CDR3: CAWSPYRGTSGVVEVPEQYF. The CDR3 DNA reads TGTGCCTGGAGTCCATATCGCGGGACTAGCGGAGTCGTTGAGGTGCCCGAGCAGTACTTC.

Worth noting for this clone: Other DNA sequences from this sample encode an identical CDR3 as well. This chain uses TRBV6-5 with TRBJ2-5; no firm D call. The CDR3 extends over 11 amino acids. V was trimmed by 3 bases and J by 5 bases, leaving 4 bases between them. The germline V gene has CDR1 MNHEY and CDR2 SVGAGI. The CDR3 nucleotides read TGTGCCAGCAGTTATGGGGAGACCCAGTACTTC. Amino acids: CASSYGETQYF.

This clone came up many times. This chain joins TRBV6-1 and TRBJ1-5, with TRBD1 identical over 7 bases. This CDR3 spans 14 amino acids. In germline, CDR1 is MNHNS, CDR2 SASEGT. V trimming: 6 bases; J trimming: 2 bases; junction bases outside the gene matches: 4. The DNA for the CDR3 is TGTGCCAGCAGCACAGGGGCGGGCAATCAGCCCCAGCATTTT. Its protein is CASSTGAGNQPQHF.

This clone was found once. The same CDR3 also results from other DNA sequences found in this sample. The gene calls are TRBV2 and TRBJ2-2; 10 positions match TRBD2. This CDR3 is built from 16 residues. Trimming removed 5 bases from V and 1 base from J; junction bases left unmatched: 4. Looked up from germline, CDR1 is SNHLY and CDR2 is FYNNEI. CDR3 DNA sequence: TGTGCCAGCAGTCCCCGGACTAGCGGGAACACCGGGGAGCTGTTTTTT. Translating gives CASSPRTSGNTGELFF.

This chain links TRBV5-5 with TRBJ1-3; perhaps TRBD1 as D (6 bases). CDR3 length: 17 amino acids. Trimming removed 2 bases at V and 1 base at J, with 16 bases between. CDR1 and CDR2 (germline): SGHKS, YYEKEE (reference sequence). CDR3 loop: CASSFGPSGASGNTIYF. CDR3 coding DNA: TGTGCCAGCAGCTTTGGGCCCTCAGGGGCTTCTGGAAACACCATATATTTT.

The chain uses TRBV4-3 and TRBJ1-2, with a weak D call TRBD1 (5 bases). CDR3 length: 13 amino acids. From germline, CDR1 is LGHNA and CDR2 YSLEER. The V and J ends lost 1 base and 4 bases respectively, with 7 bases between them. The CDR3 nucleotides read TGCGCCAGCAGCCAAGGGGGGGTCTATGGCTACACCTTC. It yields the protein CASSQGGVYGYTF.

V usage is TRBV19 and J usage is TRBJ1-2, with D hard to call. The V end was cut by 6 bases, the J end by 4 bases, with 9 bases between. This CDR3 has 12 amino acids. Germline CDR1 LNHDA, CDR2 SQIVND (reference sequence). The DNA of the CDR3 is TGTGCCAGTAGGGTCAGCTTCTATGGCTACACCTTC. Translating it yields CASRVSFYGYTF. The full variable domain, in which reference TRBV19 and TRBJ1-2 provide the parts outside the CDR3, is DGGITQSPKYLFRKEGQNVTLSCEQNLNHDAMYWYRQDPGQGLRLIYYSQIVNDFQKGDIAEGYSVSREKKESFPLTVTSAQKNPTAFYLCASRVSFYGYTFGSGTRLTVV.

V usage is TRBV30 and J usage is TRBJ1-5; no clear D. V was cut by 4 bases and J by 6 bases, with 10 bases left in between. This CDR3 spans 12 amino acids. Germline V gene data show CDR1 as GTSNPN and CDR2 as SVGIG (reference sequence). CDR3 bases: TGTGCCTGGAATGAGGGCGGTCAGCCCCAGCATTTT. Encoded protein: CAWNEGGQPQHF. Variable domain in full (rest from reference TRBV30 and TRBJ1-5): SQTIHQWPATLVQPVGSPLSLECTVEGTSNPNLYWYRQAAGRGLQLLFYSVGIGQISSEVPQNLSASRPQDRQFILSSKKLLLSDSGFYLCAWNEGGQPQHFGDGTRLSIL.

This clone came up a few times. The chain has TRBV28 and TRBJ1-1, with unresolved D. CDR1 and CDR2 (germline): MDHEN, SYDVKM. This CDR3 is built from 14 residues. V dropped 4 bases and J dropped 1 base, with 10 bases sitting between them. The CDR3 spells CASSSPAGNTEAFF. The DNA for the CDR3 is TGTGCCAGCAGTTCCCCGGCGGGGAACACTGAAGCTTTCTTT.

The rearrangement uses TRBV4-1 and TRBJ2-1, with 8 bases aligning to TRBD2. The CDR3 contains 14 residues. Germline values: CDR1 MGHRA, CDR2 YSYEKL. V lost 8 bases, J lost 4 bases, and 7 bases stayed unmatched. This chain's CDR3 is CASGPLAVYNEQFF. CDR3 coding DNA: TGCGCCAGCGGCCCACTAGCGGTATACAATGAGCAGTTCTTC.

The chain has TRBV7-8 and TRBJ2-2, with D possibly being TRBD2 (5 bases). CDR1 is SGHVS, CDR2 FQNEAQ, per germline. V dropped 7 bases and J dropped 2 bases, with 8 bases sitting between them. The CDR3 extends over 13 amino acids. The CDR3 protein is CASTTGNTGELFF. The CDR3 DNA follows: TGTGCCAGCACCACGGGAAACACCGGGGAGCTGTTTTTT.

The gene calls are TRBV9 and TRBJ1-3; 7 bases map to TRBD1. J was trimmed by 4 bases and V by 3 bases; bases with no gene match: 10. Germline-derived CDR1 and CDR2 are SGDLS and YYNGEE. This CDR3 is 16 amino acids long. CDR3 nucleotides: TGTGCCAGCAGCGGAGACCCCCCAGGGGGAGGAAACACCATATATTTT. This translates into CASSGDPPGGGNTIYF.

There are a few counts of this clone. The chain employs TRBV14 and TRBJ2-1; 9 positions agree with TRBD2. Losses at the gene ends were 0 bases for V and 7 bases for J; bases not matched to a gene: 16. The CDR3 is 19 residues long. Germline V gives CDR1 SGHDN, CDR2 FVKESK. The CDR3 nucleotides read TGTGCCAGCAGCCAAGATTTCCCGGGACTAGCCGCGACGTGGAATGAGCAGTTCTTC. Translation: CASSQDFPGLAATWNEQFF.